This is a list of T cell receptor beta chains from one sample in a study of cytomegalovirus exposure and HLA in healthy donors. Assay: immunoSEQ multiplex PCR; the TCRdb copy retains only in-frame clones and omits some. The repertoire consists of 150,000 to 200,000 clones, with over 60% occurring once and the leading ten covering about 2%. Material for sequencing was PBMCs. Receptor source: a woman between 50 and 59 years old in good health and CMV-seronegative. CDR3s include the opening cysteine and the closing phenylalanine or tryptophan. The D gene is left open where the match is weak. The size field is filled for only some rows; it gives once, few, many or a size class.

>.|TRBV21-1|.|TRBJ2-5
CASLGTKYQETQYF
TGTGCCAGCCTAGGGACAAAGTACCAAGAGACCCAGTACTTC
>.|TRBV10-3|TRBD2|TRBJ2-1
CAISDNSGSGGEQFF
TGTGCCATCAGCGACAATAGCGGGTCAGGTGGTGAGCAGTTCTTC
>.|TRBV18|.|TRBJ1-2
CASSPKGEANYGYTF
TGTGCCAGCTCACCAAAGGGGGAAGCTAACTATGGCTACACCTTC
>.|TRBV28|.|TRBJ1-6
CAGSPLRGYNSPLHF
TGTGCCGGCAGTCCCCTCCGAGGTTATAATTCACCCCTCCACTTT
>few|TRBV6-6|.|TRBJ1-1
CASSYFAGNTEAFF
TGTGCCAGCAGTTACTTCGCAGGGAACACTGAAGCTTTCTTT
>.|TRBV10-3|.|TRBJ2-3
CAISEGRVADTQYF
TGTGCCATCAGTGAGGGCAGGGTCGCAGATACGCAGTATTTT
>.|TRBV10-3|TRBD2|TRBJ2-3
CAISEPGGPNTDTQYF
TGTGCCATCAGTGAGCCGGGGGGGCCGAACACAGATACGCAGTATTTT
>.|TRBV4-3|.|TRBJ2-1
CASSRRLVAAYNEQFF
TGCGCCAGCAGCCGGCGATTGGTAGCGGCCTACAATGAGCAGTTCTTC
>.|TRBV29-1|.|TRBJ1-5
CSAIGSPGHLNQPQHF
TGCAGCGCGATCGGTAGTCCGGGACACCTCAATCAGCCCCAGCATTTT
>.|TRBV13|.|TRBJ2-5
CASSSFIEEETQYF
TGTGCCAGCAGCTCCTTTATCGAGGAGGAGACCCAGTACTTC
>few|TRBV5-6|.|TRBJ1-6
CASSPRDHYNSPLHF
TGTGCCAGCAGCCCGAGGGATCATTATAATTCACCCCTCCACTTT
>.|TRBV7-9|.|TRBJ1-2
CASSLTGRNNYGYTF
TGTGCCAGCAGCCTGACCGGGAGAAATAACTATGGCTACACCTTC
>.|TRBV28|.|TRBJ1-2
CASSFLHRHYGYTF
TGTGCCAGCAGTTTCCTCCACAGACACTATGGCTACACCTTC
>.|TRBV5-1|TRBD1|TRBJ2-1
CASSWGQGPYNEQFF
TGCGCCAGCAGCTGGGGACAGGGGCCCTACAATGAGCAGTTCTTC
>.|TRBV28|.|TRBJ2-5
CASSVRQVHQETQYF
TGTGCCAGCAGTGTACGACAGGTTCACCAAGAGACCCAGTACTTC
>.|TRBV27|TRBD1|TRBJ1-6
CASSLGTGGRKIYSPLHF
TGTGCCAGCAGTTTAGGGACAGGGGGCAGGAAGATCTATTCACCCCTCCACTTT